This paragraph reports one TCR beta chain. There is no known antigen for this receptor. No much larger clonotype is one base removed from it; base qualities were not supplied. In Seattle, one collaborating source enrolled patients while the infection was active and tracked those patients longitudinally over the course of disease. Collaborating institutions collected whole blood in K2EDTA tubes following their own protocols. Collaborator samples were shipped for TCRbeta analysis as frozen whole blood, isolated PBMCs, or DNA extracted from either sample type. This entry belongs to a study of blood T cell repertoires in COVID-19 (dated by TCRdb to the early 2020s). About the investigation overall: Collaborator samples came from the United States, Italy and Spain and covered acute and convalescent phases of COVID-19. The prospective study material was composed of cDNA or gDNA derived from T cells, B-cell-depleted T cells, or PBMCs. Deeply sampled blood TCRbeta repertoires from subjects exposed to, actively infected with, or recovered from COVID-19 were included in the dataset. A freely available public database, intended as a resource for researchers studying the immune response to SARS-CoV-2, is where the repertoires were released. Samples came from the ongoing ImmuneRACE study (first 160 participants) plus 1,254 subjects from 6 global collaborators. A de-identified subject ID, COVID-19 status, age in years and sex were almost always included in the sample metadata. Where available, HLA class I and class II types were obtained from metadata supplied by the sample provider rather than from assay-based typing. The investigation overall reported the following: How much clinical and demographic metadata was included differed by source and by participant, and the metadata was provided uncurated.

TCRbeta CDR3 regions were amplified from genomic DNA using the immunoSEQ Assay, a bias-controlled multiplex PCR. The authors processed their data as follows. The number of nucleated cells in each sample was estimated from the amplification of reference gene primers within the assay. To quantify the absolute abundance of each unique TCRbeta CDR3 rearrangement, sequence reads were collapsed and filtered. For each sample, productive Simpson clonality was calculated as the square root of Simpson's diversity index across productive rearrangements. Here the immuneACCESS table is served through TCRdb, limited to in-frame sequences with V and J called. Missing clones are a known gap in these copies; in checked studies unresolved V genes cover under half, and the rest lacks a known reason. V and J calls plus clone size are reproduced from that table; the DNA served to infer D and trimming. This sample holds fewer than 250,000 clones; about nine tenths were observed only once. Together, the top ten hold under 14% of the sample.

The sample was peripheral blood. This clonotype originated in a man in his fifties with COVID-19, enrolled during active disease.

The DNA sequence is TGTGCCCCCCCCCTTTTGGACCAGGGCTCTGGAAACACCATATATTTT. Its product reads: CAPPLLDQGSGNTIYF. The rearrangement joined TRBV27 to TRBJ1-3; TRBD1 is possibly the D segment (5 matching bases). Looking up the germline V gene (reference sequence) yields CDR1 MNHEY and CDR2 SMNVEV. V was cut back by 11 bases and J by 0 bases, leaving a gap of 20 bases between them. The CDR3 sequence holds 16 residues, the cysteine and phenylalanine included. Just CDR3 DNA is preserved here, 48 bases in frame from base 1.